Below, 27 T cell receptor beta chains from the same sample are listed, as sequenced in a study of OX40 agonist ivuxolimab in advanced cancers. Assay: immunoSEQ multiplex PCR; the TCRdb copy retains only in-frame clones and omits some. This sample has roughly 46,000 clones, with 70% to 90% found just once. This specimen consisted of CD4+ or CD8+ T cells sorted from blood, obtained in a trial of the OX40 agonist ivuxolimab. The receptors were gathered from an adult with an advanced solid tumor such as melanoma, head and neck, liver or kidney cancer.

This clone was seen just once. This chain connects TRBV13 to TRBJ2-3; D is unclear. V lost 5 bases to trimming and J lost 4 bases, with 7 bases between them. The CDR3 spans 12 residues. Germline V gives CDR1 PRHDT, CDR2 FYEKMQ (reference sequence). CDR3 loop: CASSQYADTQYF. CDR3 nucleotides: TGTGCCAGCAGCCAGTACGCAGATACGCAGTATTTT.

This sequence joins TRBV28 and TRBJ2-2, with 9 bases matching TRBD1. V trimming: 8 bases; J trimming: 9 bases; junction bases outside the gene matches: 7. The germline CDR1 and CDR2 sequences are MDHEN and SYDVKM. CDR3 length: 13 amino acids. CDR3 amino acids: CASVRDRARELFF. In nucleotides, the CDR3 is TGTGCCAGCGTCAGGGACAGGGCTCGGGAGCTGTTTTTT.

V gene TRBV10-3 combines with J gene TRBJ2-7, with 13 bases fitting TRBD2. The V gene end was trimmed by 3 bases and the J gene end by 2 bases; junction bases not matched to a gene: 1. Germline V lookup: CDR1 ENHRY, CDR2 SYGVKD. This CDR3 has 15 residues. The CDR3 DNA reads TGTGCCATCAGTGACGGGACTAGCGGGACCTACGAGCAGTACTTC. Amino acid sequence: CAISDGTSGTYEQYF.

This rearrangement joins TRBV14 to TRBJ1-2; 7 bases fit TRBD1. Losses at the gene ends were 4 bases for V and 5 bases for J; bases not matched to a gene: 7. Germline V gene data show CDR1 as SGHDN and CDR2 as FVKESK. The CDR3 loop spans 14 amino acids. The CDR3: CASSPGTVLYGYTF. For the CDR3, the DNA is TGTGCCAGCAGCCCCGGGACAGTACTTTATGGCTACACCTTC.

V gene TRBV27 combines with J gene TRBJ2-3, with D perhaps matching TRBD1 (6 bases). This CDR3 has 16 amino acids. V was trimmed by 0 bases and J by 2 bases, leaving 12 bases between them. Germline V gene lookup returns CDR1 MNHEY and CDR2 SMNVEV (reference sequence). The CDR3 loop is CASSLSLGDNTDTQYF. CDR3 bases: TGTGCCAGCAGTTTATCGTTGGGGGACAACACAGATACGCAGTATTTT.

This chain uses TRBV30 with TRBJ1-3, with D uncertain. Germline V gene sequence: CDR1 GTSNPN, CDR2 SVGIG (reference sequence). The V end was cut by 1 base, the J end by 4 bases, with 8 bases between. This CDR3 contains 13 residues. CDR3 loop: CAWSAPPGNTIYF. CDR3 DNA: TGTGCCTGGAGTGCCCCGCCAGGAAACACCATATATTTT.

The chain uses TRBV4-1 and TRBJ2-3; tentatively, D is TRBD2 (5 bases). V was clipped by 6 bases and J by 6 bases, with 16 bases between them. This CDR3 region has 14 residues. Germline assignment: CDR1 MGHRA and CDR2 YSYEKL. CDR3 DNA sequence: TGCGCCAGCAGTCCAGGCGAGACGGGGGATACGCAGTATTTT. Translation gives CASSPGETGDTQYF.

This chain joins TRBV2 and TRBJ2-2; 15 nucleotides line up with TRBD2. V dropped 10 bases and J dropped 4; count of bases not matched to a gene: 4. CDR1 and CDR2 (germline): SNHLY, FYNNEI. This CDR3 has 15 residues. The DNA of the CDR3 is TGTGCCAACGGACTAGCGGGAGGGGGCACCGGGGAGCTGTTTTTT. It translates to CANGLAGGGTGELFF.

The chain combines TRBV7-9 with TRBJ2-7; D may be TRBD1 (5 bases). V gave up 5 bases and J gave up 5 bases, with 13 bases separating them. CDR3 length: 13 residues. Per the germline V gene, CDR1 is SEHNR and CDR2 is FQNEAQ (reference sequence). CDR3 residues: CASSPRRVHEQYF. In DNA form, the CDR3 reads TGTGCCAGCAGCCCGCGCAGGGTCCACGAGCAGTACTTC.

Here the CDR3 reads CASSPPGLAAREQYF. The CDR3 DNA follows: TGTGCCAGCTCACCACCGGGGCTAGCGGCACGCGAGCAGTACTTC. V and J are TRBV18 and TRBJ2-7; TRBD2 matches 7 bases. CDR1 is KGHSH and CDR2 is LQKENI in the germline V gene. The CDR3 totals 15 residues. V lost 0 bases to trimming and J lost 6 bases; unmatched junction nucleotides: 8.

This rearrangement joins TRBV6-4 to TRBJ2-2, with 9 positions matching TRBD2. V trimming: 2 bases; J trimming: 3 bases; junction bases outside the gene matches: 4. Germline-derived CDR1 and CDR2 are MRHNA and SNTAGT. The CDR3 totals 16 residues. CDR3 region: CASSDRASGDTGELFF. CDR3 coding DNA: TGTGCCAGCAGTGACAGGGCTAGCGGGGACACCGGGGAGCTGTTTTTT.

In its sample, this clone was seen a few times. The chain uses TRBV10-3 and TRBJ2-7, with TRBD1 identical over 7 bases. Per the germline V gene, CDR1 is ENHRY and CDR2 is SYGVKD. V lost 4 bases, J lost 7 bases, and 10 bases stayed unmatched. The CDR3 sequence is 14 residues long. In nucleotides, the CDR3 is TGTGCCATCAGTGGAGCACAGGGGATGGGGGAGCAGTACTTC. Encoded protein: CAISGAQGMGEQYF.

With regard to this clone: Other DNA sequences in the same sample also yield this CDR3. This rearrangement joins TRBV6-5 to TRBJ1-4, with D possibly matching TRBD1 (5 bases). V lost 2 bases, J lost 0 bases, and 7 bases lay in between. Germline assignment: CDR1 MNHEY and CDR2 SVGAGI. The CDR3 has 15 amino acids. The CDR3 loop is CASSYGGATNEKLFF. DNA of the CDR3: TGTGCCAGCAGTTACGGGGGGGCAACTAATGAAAAACTGTTTTTT.

The CDR3 DNA is TGTGCCAGCAGCCAAGTGGGTCTGCAGGCCTACTCTGGGGCCAACGTCCTGACTTTC. This encodes CASSQVGLQAYSGANVLTF. The chain recombines TRBV14 with TRBJ2-6; D is ambiguous. Germline V gives CDR1 SGHDN, CDR2 FVKESK. CDR3 length equals 19 residues. Trimming left V 1 base short and J 0 bases short, with 16 bases between.

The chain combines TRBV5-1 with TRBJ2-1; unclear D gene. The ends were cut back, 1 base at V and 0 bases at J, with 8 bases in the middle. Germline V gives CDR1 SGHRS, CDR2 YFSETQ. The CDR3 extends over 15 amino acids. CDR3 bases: TGCGCCAGCAGCTTGTGGTTGAGCTCCTACAATGAGCAGTTCTTC. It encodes CASSLWLSSYNEQFF. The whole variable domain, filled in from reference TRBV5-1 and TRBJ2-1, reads KAGVTQTPRYLIKTRGQQVTLSCSPISGHRSVSWYQQTPGQGLQFLFEYFSETQRNKGNFPGRFSGRQFSNSRSEMNVSTLELGDSALYLCASSLWLSSYNEQFFGPGTRLTVL.

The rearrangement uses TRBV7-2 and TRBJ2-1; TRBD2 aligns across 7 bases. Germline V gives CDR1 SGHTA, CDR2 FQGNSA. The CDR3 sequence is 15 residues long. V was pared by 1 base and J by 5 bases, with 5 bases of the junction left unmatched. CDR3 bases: TGTGCCAGCAGCTTAGGCGGGAGAGTCGACAATGAGCAGTTCTTC. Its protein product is CASSLGGRVDNEQFF.

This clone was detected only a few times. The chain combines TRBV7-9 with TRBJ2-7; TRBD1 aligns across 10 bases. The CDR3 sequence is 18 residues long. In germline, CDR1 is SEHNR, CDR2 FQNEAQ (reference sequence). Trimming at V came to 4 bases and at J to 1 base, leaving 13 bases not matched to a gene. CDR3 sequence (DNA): TGTGCCAGCAGCTCTTCGGGACAGGGGTGGTTTGGATCCTACGAGCAGTACTTC. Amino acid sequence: CASSSSGQGWFGSYEQYF.

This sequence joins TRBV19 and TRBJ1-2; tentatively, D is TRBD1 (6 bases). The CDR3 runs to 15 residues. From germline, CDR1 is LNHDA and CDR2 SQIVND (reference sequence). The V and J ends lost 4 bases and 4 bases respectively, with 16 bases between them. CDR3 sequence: CASSTPGAVLYGYTF. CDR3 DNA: TGTGCCAGTAGTACCCCAGGGGCCGTCCTCTATGGCTACACCTTC.

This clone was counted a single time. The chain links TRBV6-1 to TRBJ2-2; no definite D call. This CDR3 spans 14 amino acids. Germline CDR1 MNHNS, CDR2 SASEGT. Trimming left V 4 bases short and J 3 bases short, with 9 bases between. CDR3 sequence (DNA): TGTGCCAGCAGTGCAAGCCTTCACACCGGGGAGCTGTTTTTT. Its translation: CASSASLHTGELFF.

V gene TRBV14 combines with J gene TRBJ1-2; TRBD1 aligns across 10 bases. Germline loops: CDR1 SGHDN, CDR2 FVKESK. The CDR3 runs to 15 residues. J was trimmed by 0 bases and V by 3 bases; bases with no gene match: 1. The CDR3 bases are TGTGCCAGCAGCCAGGGACAGGGGACTAACTATGGCTACACCTTC. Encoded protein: CASSQGQGTNYGYTF.

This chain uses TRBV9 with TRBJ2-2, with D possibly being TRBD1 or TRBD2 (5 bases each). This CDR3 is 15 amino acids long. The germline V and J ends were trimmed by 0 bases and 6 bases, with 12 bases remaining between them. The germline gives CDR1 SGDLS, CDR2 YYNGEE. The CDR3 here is CASSVAFRGAGELFF. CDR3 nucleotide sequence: TGTGCCAGCAGCGTAGCTTTTCGGGGCGCCGGGGAGCTGTTTTTT.

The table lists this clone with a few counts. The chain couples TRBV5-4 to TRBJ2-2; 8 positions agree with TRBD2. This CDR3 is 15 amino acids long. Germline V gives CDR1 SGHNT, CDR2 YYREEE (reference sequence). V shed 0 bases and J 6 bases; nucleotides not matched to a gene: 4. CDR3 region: CASSLGSGRAGELFF. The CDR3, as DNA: TGTGCCAGCAGCTTGGGGAGCGGGAGAGCCGGGGAGCTGTTTTTT.

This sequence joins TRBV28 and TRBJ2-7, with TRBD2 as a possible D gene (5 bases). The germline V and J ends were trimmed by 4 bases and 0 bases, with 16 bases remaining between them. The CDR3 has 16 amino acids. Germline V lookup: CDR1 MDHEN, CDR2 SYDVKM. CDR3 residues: CASSSFAREPSYEQYF. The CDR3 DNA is TGTGCCAGCAGTTCCTTCGCTAGGGAGCCCTCCTACGAGCAGTACTTC. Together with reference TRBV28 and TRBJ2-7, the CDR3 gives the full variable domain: DVKVTQSSRYLVKRTGEKVFLECVQDMDHENMFWYRQDPGLGLRLIYFSYDVKMKEKGDIPEGYSVSREKKERFSLILESASTNQTSMYLCASSSFAREPSYEQYFGPGTRLTVT.

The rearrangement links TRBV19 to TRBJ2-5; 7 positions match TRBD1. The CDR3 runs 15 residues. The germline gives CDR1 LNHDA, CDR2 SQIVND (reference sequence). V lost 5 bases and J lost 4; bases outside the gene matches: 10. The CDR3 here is CASSAQRGHTETQYF. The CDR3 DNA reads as TGTGCCAGTAGTGCGCAGAGGGGGCACACAGAGACCCAGTACTTC.

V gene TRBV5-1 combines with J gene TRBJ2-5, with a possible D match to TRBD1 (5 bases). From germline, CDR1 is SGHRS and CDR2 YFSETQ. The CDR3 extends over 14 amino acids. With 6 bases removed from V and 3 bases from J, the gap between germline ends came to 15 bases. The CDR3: CASTPQAQKETQYF. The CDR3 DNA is TGCGCCAGCACCCCACAGGCCCAAAAAGAGACCCAGTACTTC.

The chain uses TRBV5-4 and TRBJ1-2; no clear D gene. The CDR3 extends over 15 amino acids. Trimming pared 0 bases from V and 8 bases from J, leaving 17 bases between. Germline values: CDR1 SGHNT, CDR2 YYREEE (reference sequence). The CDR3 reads CASSLVGRPLGGYTF. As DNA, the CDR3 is TGTGCCAGCAGCTTGGTTGGCAGGCCCCTGGGGGGCTACACCTTC.

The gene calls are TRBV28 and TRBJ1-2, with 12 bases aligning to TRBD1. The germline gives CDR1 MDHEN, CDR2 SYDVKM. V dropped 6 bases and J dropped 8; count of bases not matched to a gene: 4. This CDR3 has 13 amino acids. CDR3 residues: CASSPGTGGGYTF. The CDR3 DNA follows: TGTGCCAGCAGCCCCGGGACAGGGGGCGGCTACACCTTC.